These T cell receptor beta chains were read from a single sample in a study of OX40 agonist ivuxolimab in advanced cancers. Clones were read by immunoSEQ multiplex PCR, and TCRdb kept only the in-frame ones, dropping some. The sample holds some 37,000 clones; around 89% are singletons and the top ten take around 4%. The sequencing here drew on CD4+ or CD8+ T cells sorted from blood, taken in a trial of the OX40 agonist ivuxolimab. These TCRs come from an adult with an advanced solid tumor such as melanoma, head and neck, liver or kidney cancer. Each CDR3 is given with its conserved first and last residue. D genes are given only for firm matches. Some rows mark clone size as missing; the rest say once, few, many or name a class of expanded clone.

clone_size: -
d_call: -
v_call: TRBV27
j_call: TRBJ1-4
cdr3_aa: CASSGAVDSNEKLFF
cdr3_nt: TGTGCCAGCAGTGGGGCGGTAGACTCTAATGAAAAACTGTTTTTT

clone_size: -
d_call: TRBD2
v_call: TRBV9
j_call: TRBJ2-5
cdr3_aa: CASSPGGNQETQYF
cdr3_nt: TGTGCCAGCAGCCCCGGGGGGAACCAAGAGACCCAGTACTTC

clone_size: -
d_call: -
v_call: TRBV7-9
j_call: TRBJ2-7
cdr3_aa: CASSLTYEQYF
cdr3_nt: TGTGCCAGCAGCCTGACCTACGAGCAGTACTTC

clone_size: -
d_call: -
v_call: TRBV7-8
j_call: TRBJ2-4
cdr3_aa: CASSLWGSAKNIQYF
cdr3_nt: TGTGCCAGCAGCTTATGGGGGTCGGCCAAAAACATTCAGTACTTC

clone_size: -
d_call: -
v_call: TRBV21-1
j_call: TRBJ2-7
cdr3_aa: CASSSYLDSRRASGHYEQYF
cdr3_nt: TGTGCCAGCAGCAGTTACCTTGACAGCAGAAGGGCTAGCGGCCACTACGAGCAGTACTTC

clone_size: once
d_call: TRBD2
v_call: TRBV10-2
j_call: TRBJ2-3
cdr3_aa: CASSEPSGGSDTQYF
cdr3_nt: TGCGCCAGCAGTGAACCTAGCGGGGGCTCAGATACGCAGTATTTT

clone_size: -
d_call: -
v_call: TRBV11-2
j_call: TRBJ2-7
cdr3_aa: CASSLGLGWLGEQYF
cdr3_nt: TGTGCCAGCAGCTTAGGACTCGGATGGCTTGGGGAGCAGTACTTC

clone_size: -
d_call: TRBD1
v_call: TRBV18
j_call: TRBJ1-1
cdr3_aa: CASSPNSGQTNTEAFF
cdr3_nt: TGTGCCAGCTCACCTAATTCGGGACAGACGAACACTGAAGCTTTCTTT

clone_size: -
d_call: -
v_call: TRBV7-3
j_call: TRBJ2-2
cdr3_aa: CASSPQGTPIPGELFF
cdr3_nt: TGTGCCAGCAGCCCACAGGGGACTCCCATACCCGGGGAGCTGTTTTTT

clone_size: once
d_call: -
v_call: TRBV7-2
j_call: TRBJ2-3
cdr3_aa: CASSLGLSSTDTQYF
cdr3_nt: TGTGCCAGCAGCTTAGGCCTATCTAGCACAGATACGCAGTATTTT

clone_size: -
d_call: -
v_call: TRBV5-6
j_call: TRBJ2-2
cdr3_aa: CASSGGINTGELFF
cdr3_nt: TGTGCCAGCAGCGGAGGGATTAACACCGGGGAGCTGTTTTTT

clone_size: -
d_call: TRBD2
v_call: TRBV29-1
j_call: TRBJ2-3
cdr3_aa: CSVLSGGSTDTQYF
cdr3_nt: TGCAGCGTTCTTAGCGGGGGGAGCACAGATACGCAGTATTTT

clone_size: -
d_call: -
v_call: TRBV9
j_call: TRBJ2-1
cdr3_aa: CASSVYGEWVRDEQFF
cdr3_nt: TGTGCCAGCAGCGTATACGGGGAGTGGGTGAGGGATGAGCAGTTCTTC

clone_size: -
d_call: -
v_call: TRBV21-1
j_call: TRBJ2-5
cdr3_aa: CASSNPLAVQETQYF
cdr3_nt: TGTGCCAGCAGCAATCCCCTAGCGGTACAAGAGACCCAGTACTTC

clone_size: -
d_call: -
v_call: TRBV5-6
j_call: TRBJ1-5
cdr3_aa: CASSLRGQANNQPQHF
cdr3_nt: TGTGCCAGCAGCCTACGGGGGCAGGCCAACAATCAGCCCCAGCATTTT

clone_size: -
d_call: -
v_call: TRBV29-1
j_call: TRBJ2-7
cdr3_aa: CSVVGRRGIHEQYF
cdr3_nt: TGCAGCGTTGTGGGGCGGAGAGGGATCCACGAGCAGTACTTC

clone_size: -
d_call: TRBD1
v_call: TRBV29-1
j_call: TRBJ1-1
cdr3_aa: CSYGTAEAFF
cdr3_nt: TGCAGCTACGGGACAGCCGAAGCTTTCTTT

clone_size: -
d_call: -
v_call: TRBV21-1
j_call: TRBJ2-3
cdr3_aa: CASSKGRQDSTDTQYF
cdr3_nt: TGTGCCAGCAGCAAAGGACGACAGGACAGCACAGATACGCAGTATTTT

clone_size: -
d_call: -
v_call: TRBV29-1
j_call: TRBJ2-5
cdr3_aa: CSGFRSGLHF
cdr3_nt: TGCAGCGGCTTCCGATCGGGCCTCCACTTC

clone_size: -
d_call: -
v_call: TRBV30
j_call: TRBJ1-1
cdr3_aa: CAWSGIQGNTEAFF
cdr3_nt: TGTGCCTGGAGTGGAATACAGGGGAACACTGAAGCTTTCTTT

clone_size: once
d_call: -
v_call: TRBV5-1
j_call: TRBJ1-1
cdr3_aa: CASSLGPLGGRAEAFF
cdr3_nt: TGCGCCAGCAGCTTGGGCCCTTTAGGGGGGAGGGCTGAAGCTTTCTTT

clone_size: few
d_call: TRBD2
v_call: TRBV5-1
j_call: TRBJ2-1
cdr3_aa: CASSLASGGAHEQFF
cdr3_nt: TGCGCCAGCAGCTTGGCTAGCGGGGGGGCCCATGAGCAGTTCTTC

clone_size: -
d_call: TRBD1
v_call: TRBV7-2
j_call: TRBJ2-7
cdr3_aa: CASSLKGQGYEQYF
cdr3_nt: TGTGCCAGCAGCTTGAAGGGACAGGGGTACGAGCAGTACTTC

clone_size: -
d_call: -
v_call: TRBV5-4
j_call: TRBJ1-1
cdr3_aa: CASSLAEGTEAFF
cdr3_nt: TGTGCCAGCAGCTTGGCCGAGGGGACTGAAGCTTTCTTT

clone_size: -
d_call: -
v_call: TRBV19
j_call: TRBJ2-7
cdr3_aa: CASSSPRVMNEQYF
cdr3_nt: TGTGCCAGTAGTTCGCCGAGAGTGATGAACGAGCAGTACTTC

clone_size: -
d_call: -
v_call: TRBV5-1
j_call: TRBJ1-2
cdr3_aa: CASSLTGRDYGYTF
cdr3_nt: TGCGCCAGCAGCTTGACAGGGCGTGACTATGGCTACACCTTC

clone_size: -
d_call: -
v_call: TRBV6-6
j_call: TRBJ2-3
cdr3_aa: CASSLYRTDTQYF
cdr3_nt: TGTGCCAGCAGTTTATATCGCACAGATACGCAGTATTTT

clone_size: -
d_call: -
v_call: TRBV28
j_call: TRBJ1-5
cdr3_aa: CASSASMLQHF
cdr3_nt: TGTGCCAGCAGTGCTTCAATGCTCCAGCATTTT

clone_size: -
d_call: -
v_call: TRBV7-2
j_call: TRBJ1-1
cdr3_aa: CASSLKMAVEAFF
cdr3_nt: TGTGCCAGCAGCTTGAAGATGGCGGTAGAAGCTTTCTTT

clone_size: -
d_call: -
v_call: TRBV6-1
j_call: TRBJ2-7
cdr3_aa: CASSGTFSKQYF
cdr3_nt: TGTGCCAGCAGTGGGACCTTCTCGAAGCAGTACTTC

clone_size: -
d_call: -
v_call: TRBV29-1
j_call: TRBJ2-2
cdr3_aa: CSVSKGTNTGELFF
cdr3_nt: TGCAGCGTTTCGAAGGGGACGAACACCGGGGAGCTGTTTTTT

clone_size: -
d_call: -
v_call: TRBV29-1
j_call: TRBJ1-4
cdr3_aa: CSVEGRGHEKLFF
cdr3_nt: TGCAGCGTCGAGGGACGGGGACATGAAAAACTGTTTTTT

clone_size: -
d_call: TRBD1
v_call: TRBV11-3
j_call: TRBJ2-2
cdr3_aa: CASSDRGGTGELFF
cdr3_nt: TGTGCCAGCAGCGACAGGGGTGGTACCGGGGAGCTGTTTTTT

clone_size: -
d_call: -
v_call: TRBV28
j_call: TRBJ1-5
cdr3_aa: CASSSSARVYSNQPQHF
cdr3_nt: TGTGCCAGCAGTTCGTCGGCCAGGGTCTATAGCAATCAGCCCCAGCATTTT

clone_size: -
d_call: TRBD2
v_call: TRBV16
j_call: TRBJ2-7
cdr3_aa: CASSQWATSGSSYEQYF
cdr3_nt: TGTGCCAGCAGCCAATGGGCGACTAGCGGGAGCTCCTACGAGCAGTACTTC

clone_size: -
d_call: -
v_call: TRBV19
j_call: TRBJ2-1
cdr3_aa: CASRGTYNEQFF
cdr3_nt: TGTGCCAGTAGGGGGACCTACAATGAGCAGTTCTTC

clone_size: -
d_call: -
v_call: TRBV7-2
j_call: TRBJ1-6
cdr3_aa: CASSLGDHSPLHF
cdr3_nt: TGTGCCAGCAGCTTGGGGGATCATTCACCCCTCCACTTT

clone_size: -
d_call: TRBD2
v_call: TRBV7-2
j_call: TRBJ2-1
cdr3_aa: CASSLTLRAGDIGEQFF
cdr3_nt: TGTGCCAGCAGCTTAACCCTCAGAGCGGGGGATATAGGTGAGCAGTTCTTC

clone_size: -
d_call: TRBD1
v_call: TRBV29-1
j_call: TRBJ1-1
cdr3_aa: CSVQGANTEAFF
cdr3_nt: TGCAGCGTACAGGGGGCGAACACTGAAGCTTTCTTT

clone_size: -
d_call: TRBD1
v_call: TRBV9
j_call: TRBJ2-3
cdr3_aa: CASGVGQPSTDTQYF
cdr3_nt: TGTGCCAGCGGGGTGGGACAGCCTAGCACAGATACGCAGTATTTT

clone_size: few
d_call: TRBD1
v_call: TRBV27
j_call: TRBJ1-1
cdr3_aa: CASSPWTGGNTEAFF
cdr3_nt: TGTGCCAGCAGTCCATGGACAGGGGGGAACACTGAAGCTTTCTTT

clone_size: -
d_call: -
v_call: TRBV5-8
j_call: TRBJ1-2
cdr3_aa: CASSLRSPGYTF
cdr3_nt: TGTGCCAGCAGCTTACGAAGTCCTGGCTACACCTTC

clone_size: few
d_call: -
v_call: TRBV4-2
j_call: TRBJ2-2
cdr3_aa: CASSQPLGTGELFF
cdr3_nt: TGTGCCAGCAGCCAACCCTTGGGGACCGGGGAGCTGTTTTTT

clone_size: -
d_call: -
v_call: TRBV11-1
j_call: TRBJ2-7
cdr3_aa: CASSLNRVTYEQYF
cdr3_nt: TGTGCCAGCAGCTTGAATAGGGTAACCTACGAGCAGTACTTC

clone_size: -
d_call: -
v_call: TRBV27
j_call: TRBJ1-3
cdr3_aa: CASSRRPSGNTIYF
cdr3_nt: TGTGCCAGCAGTAGGAGACCCTCTGGAAACACCATATATTTT

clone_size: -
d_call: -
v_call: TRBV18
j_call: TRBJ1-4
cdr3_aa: CASSGRRGSNEKLFF
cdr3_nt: TGTGCCAGCTCCGGACGTCGGGGATCTAATGAAAAACTGTTTTTT

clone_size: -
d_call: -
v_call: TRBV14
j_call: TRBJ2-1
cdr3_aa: CASSPRGGSYNEQFF
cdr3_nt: TGTGCCAGCAGTCCCCGTGGGGGTTCCTACAATGAGCAGTTCTTC